Sequencing of this TCR beta chain was carried out in a study of blood T cell repertoires in COVID-19. Study summary: In each case, the material was cDNA or gDNA derived from T cells, B-cell-depleted T cells, or PBMCs.

The length of the CDR3 is 16 residues. V was clipped by 7 bases and J by 3 bases; unmatched bases: 11. Germline V lookup: CDR1 MDHEN, CDR2 SYDVKM. Sequenced by immunoSEQ multiplex PCR; TCRdb stores in-frame clones only, minus some. The sample includes 150,000 or so clones, 85% of them seen just once. V gene TRBV28 combines with J gene TRBJ1-2; 10 nucleotides align to TRBD1. The sample consisted of peripheral blood. The TCR originated in a woman in her thirties or forties with active or convalescent COVID-19. The chain's CDR3 is CASTITGTGVYYGYTF. In nucleotides, the CDR3 is TGTGCCAGCACCATAACCGGGACAGGGGTGTACTATGGCTACACCTTC.